This TCR beta chain came from a study of shared clonotypes between healthy human individuals. Turning to the study itself: Donors had three CD4 naive, three CD4 memory, two CD8 naive and one CD8 memory plate apiece.

CD4+ cells were split into CD45RA+ naive and CD45RA-negative memory subsets. Broader study findings: Clonotype sharing among donors was expected to depend on sequencing depth. Sharing across four donors was highest in naive CD4 (approximately 5%) and lowest in memory CD8 (roughly 0.4%).

The germline gives CDR1 LGHNA, CDR2 YNFKEQ. J gave up 1 base and V 5 bases, and 4 bases lay outside the gene matches. The CDR3 extends over 15 amino acids. The method was immunoSEQ multiplex PCR; TCRdb's version includes in-frame clones alone and lacks a portion of them. This sample has about 1.1 million clones, with around three quarters found just once. Note on this clone: Its target is unknown.

The sequenced material came from memory CD4+ T cells from PBMCs. Subset meaning: CD45RA-negative fraction. The TCR sequence derives from a young man in good health. Some clones in this sample may be carry-over from other donors' samples. The V and J genes are TRBV4-2 and TRBJ1-1; 10 bases map to TRBD1. CDR3 nucleotide sequence: TGTGCCAGCAGCTCGGGACAGGGGAGGAACACTGAAGCTTTCTTT. Translating it yields CASSSGQGRNTEAFF.